These T cell receptor beta chains were read from a single sample in a study of control samples from healthy donors and cancer patients. Using immunoSEQ multiplex PCR, the repertoire was profiled, and TCRdb retains in-frame clones only, with some absent. The sample records about 120,000 clones, more than 75% being singletons. Sequenced material: blood. These receptors all stem from an older woman in good health. Each CDR3 is given with its conserved first and last residue. A D gene is named only where the DNA matches it firmly. Expanded clones get a size class; other rows say once, few or many, or leave the size out.

TRBD1	-	14	TRBV4-1	TRBJ2-7	TGCGCCAGCAGCCAGGACGACAGGGGCTACGAGCAGTACTTC	CASSQDDRGYEQYF
-	-	13	TRBV6-2/TRBV6-3	TRBJ1-2	TGTGCCAGCAGTTACCAAATAGAGTATGGCTACACCTTC	CASSYQIEYGYTF
-	-	13	TRBV6-5	TRBJ1-3	TGTGCCACCAACAGGCTCTCTGGAAACACCATATATTTT	CATNRLSGNTIYF
TRBD1	-	13	TRBV18	TRBJ1-4	TGTGCCAGCTCACCGACAGGGAATGAAAAACTGTTTTTT	CASSPTGNEKLFF
-	-	13	TRBV7-2	TRBJ2-5	TGTGCCAGCAGCCCTCCTACTCAAGAGACCCAGTACTTC	CASSPPTQETQYF
-	-	13	TRBV7-8	TRBJ1-1	TGTGCCAGCAGCTTAGCGGGAAACACTGAAGCTTTCTTT	CASSLAGNTEAFF
-	-	15	TRBV5-1	TRBJ2-3	TGCGCCAGCAGCTTGGTTCCTAGCAGGACAGATACGCAGTATTTT	CASSLVPSRTDTQYF
-	few	12	TRBV5-1	TRBJ1-2	TGCGCCAGCAGTACAGGGAACTATGGCTACACCTTC	CASSTGNYGYTF
-	-	14	TRBV19	TRBJ2-7	TGTGCCAGTAGTACCTACAGGGCGAACTACGAGCAGTACTTC	CASSTYRANYEQYF
-	-	16	TRBV11-2	TRBJ2-3	TGTGCCAGCAGCTTAAAACTGGCCCTTAGCACAGATACGCAGTATTTT	CASSLKLALSTDTQYF
TRBD1	-	11	TRBV29-1	TRBJ1-2	TGCAGCGTAGAGACAGGGGGAGGCTACACCTTC	CSVETGGGYTF
TRBD1	-	13	TRBV27	TRBJ1-1	TGTGCCAGCCAGGACAGGCGGAACACTGAAGCTTTCTTT	CASQDRRNTEAFF
TRBD1	-	18	TRBV9	TRBJ1-3	TGTGCCAGCAGCCCAACTTACGCCCCGACAGGGACGGGAAACACCATATATTTT	CASSPTYAPTGTGNTIYF
-	-	16	TRBV5-1	TRBJ2-3	TGCGCCAGCAGCCAAGGACAGACCCGAGCCACAGATACGCAGTATTTT	CASSQGQTRATDTQYF
-	-	11	TRBV5-4	TRBJ2-7	TGTGCCAGCAGTTCAGCCTACGAGCAGTACTTC	CASSSAYEQYF
-	few	13	TRBV3-1/TRBV3-2	TRBJ2-3	TGTGCCAGCAGCCAAGACCGAGGGGGGACGCAGTATTTT	CASSQDRGGTQYF
-	-	14	TRBV29-1	TRBJ2-6	TGCAGCGTTGATTGGCTAACTGGGGCCAACGTCCTGACTTTC	CSVDWLTGANVLTF
TRBD2	few	16	TRBV6-4	TRBJ2-2	TGTGCCAGCAGTGACAGCGGGGGCACGGGGACCGGGGAGCTGTTTTTT	CASSDSGGTGTGELFF
-	-	16	TRBV7-8	TRBJ1-1	TGTGCCAGCAGCTTAGCCGCCGGCAGGGGAAACACTGAAGCTTTCTTT	CASSLAAGRGNTEAFF
-	-	15	TRBV4-1	TRBJ1-2	TGCGCCAGCAGCCAGGAGACGGATAAGCTTTGGGGCTACACCTTC	CASSQETDKLWGYTF
-	-	11	TRBV5-3	TRBJ2-7	TGTGCCAGAAGCTTTCACGACGAGCAGTACTTC	CARSFHDEQYF
TRBD1	-	15	TRBV9	TRBJ2-7	TGTGCCAGCAGCGTTTCCGGGACAGGGGGTGGTGAGCAGTACTTC	CASSVSGTGGGEQYF